A selection of T cell receptor beta chains follows, all from one sample in a study of T cells in Graves' hyperthyroidism and ophthalmopathy. Using its own MiXCR run on the multiplex PCR reads, TCRdb lists one record per CDR3 protein. The sample consists of under 450,000 distinct CDR3 sequences, about a sixth of them appearing once. The sample was blood. Every receptor here comes from a woman in her 30s with Graves' hyperthyroidism that later progressed to Graves' ophthalmopathy. Each CDR3 is given without its conserved first and last residue. The order of the fields is CDR3 protein, CDR3 length, D gene, J gene, V gene. A D gene is named only where the DNA matches it firmly.

ASSLGRGLYEQY,12,TRBD1,TRBJ2-7,TRBV27
ASSSPGQGNTGELF,14,TRBD1,TRBJ2-2,TRBV28
ASSLDPGGRNTEAF,14,.,TRBJ1-1,TRBV5-1
ASSTPSTDTQY,11,.,TRBJ2-3,TRBV27
ASRLSGTYEQY,11,.,TRBJ2-7,TRBV12-3/TRBV12-4
ASSIGRSWASNDYEQY,16,.,TRBJ2-7,TRBV19
ASSLGPQGQY,10,.,TRBJ2-7,TRBV7-9
ASSHGRSSGANVLT,14,.,TRBJ2-6,TRBV5-6
ASSASVTSYNEQF,13,.,TRBJ2-1,TRBV6-1
ASSLLADEQF,10,.,TRBJ2-1,TRBV12-3/TRBV12-4